The present TCR beta chain was sequenced within a study of OX40 agonist ivuxolimab in advanced cancers. Study at large: Patients receiving dose escalation had hepatocellular carcinoma, melanoma, renal cell or head and neck cancer. It was permissible to have had prior anti-PD-1, anti-PD-L1 or anti-CTLA-4 therapy, and more than 30% had some.

Generated by immunoSEQ multiplex PCR, the TCRdb table keeps only in-frame clones and is missing some. Altogether some 65,000 clones are present, around 86% being singletons, with the ten largest covering about 0.37%. The CDR3 is 16 amino acids. In germline, CDR1 is SGHRS, CDR2 YFSETQ. Deletions cut 4 bases from V and 5 bases from J, with 19 bases between. The gene calls are TRBV5-1 and TRBJ1-5; a possible D gene is TRBD1 (5 bases). The sequence derives from an adult with an advanced solid tumor such as melanoma, head and neck, liver or kidney cancer. This material consisted of CD4+ or CD8+ T cells sorted from blood, taken in a trial of the OX40 agonist ivuxolimab. CDR3 loop: CASSLGLSGGDQPQHF. CDR3 bases: TGCGCCAGCAGCCTGGGATTATCGGGAGGGGATCAGCCCCAGCATTTT.